In its sample, the clone carrying this TCR beta chain was seen many times. Antigen specificity is unknown. This sample is part of a study of T cells in Graves' hyperthyroidism and ophthalmopathy. If no ophthalmopathy progression occurred within 18 months, Graves' hyperthyroidism was stable. Study-wide results and caveats: A 13 V-J signature model discriminated ophthalmopathy versus stable hyperthyroidism. Appearing also in blood were most of the thyroid clonotypes expanded above 0.001.

Authors of the study amplified TCR beta CDR3 regions from RNA transcripts. The study used the HTBI primer set for a first-round RT-PCR of the TCR CDR3. TCRdb reprocessed the multiplex PCR reads via MiXCR and lists one record per CDR3 protein. Of around 500,000 distinct CDR3 sequences listed, over 13% are singletons. The CDR3 has 14 residues. Germline V gene data show CDR1 as SNHLY and CDR2 as FYNNEI. The J segment lost 5 bases and the V segment lost 5 bases, leaving 8 bases of the junction unmatched. Sequencing was performed on blood. This TCR derives from a woman under 30 with Graves' hyperthyroidism. The genes are TRBV2 and TRBJ2-5; TRBD2 agrees at 7 bases. CDR3 nucleotide sequence: TGTGCCAGCAGTAGATCGGGAGCGGGGGAGACCCAGTACTTC. It is translated as CASSRSGAGETQYF.